Listed below are T cell receptor beta chains from one sample, sequenced in a study of blood T cell repertoires in COVID-19. Sequencing used immunoSEQ multiplex PCR; TCRdb keeps in-frame clones, though not all of them. The sample comprises 100,000 to 150,000 clones, under 90% of which are singletons, and 2% to 3% rests with the top ten. Sequencing input: PBMCs or T cells enriched from blood (not recorded which). The receptors were gathered from a man in his forties with acute COVID-19. CDR3s include the opening cysteine and the closing phenylalanine or tryptophan. A D gene is named only where the DNA matches it firmly. Not every row has a clone size; where given, it reads once, few, many or a size class.

TRBV12-3/TRBV12-4	.	TRBJ1-2	12	.	CASSSGNYGYTF	TGTGCCAGCAGTTCCGGGAACTATGGCTACACCTTC
TRBV11-3	once	TRBJ2-3	14	.	CASSLDGQTDTQYF	TGTGCCAGCAGCTTAGATGGCCAGACAGATACGCAGTATTTT
TRBV5-4	.	TRBJ2-2	16	TRBD1	CASSLAGQGRVGELFF	TGTGCCAGCAGCTTGGCGGGACAGGGAAGGGTCGGGGAGCTGTTTTTT
TRBV18	.	TRBJ1-4	15	.	CASSPTPAGNEKLFF	TGTGCCAGCTCACCAACTCCCGCAGGCAATGAAAAACTGTTTTTT
TRBV19	.	TRBJ1-5	14	TRBD1	CASKTGEGNQPQHF	TGTGCCAGTAAAACAGGGGAAGGCAATCAGCCCCAGCATTTT
TRBV7-8	.	TRBJ2-7	15	TRBD1	CASRRPGQGAYEQYF	TGTGCCAGCAGACGACCGGGACAGGGGGCCTACGAGCAGTACTTC
TRBV11-2	.	TRBJ1-2	14	TRBD1	CASSSTGANYGYTF	TGTGCCAGCAGCTCTACAGGGGCTAACTATGGCTACACCTTC
TRBV7-8	.	TRBJ2-7	14	.	CASSLVGQSYEQYF	TGTGCCAGCAGCTTAGTCGGACAGTCCTACGAGCAGTACTTC
TRBV11-3	.	TRBJ2-3	15	.	CASSLRGYSTDTQYF	TGTGCCAGCAGCTTAAGGGGGTATAGCACAGATACGCAGTATTTT
TRBV7-3	.	TRBJ2-3	14	.	CASSPGLSTDTQYF	TGTGCCAGCAGCCCCGGACTGAGCACAGATACGCAGTATTTT
TRBV7-2	.	TRBJ2-5	13	.	CASSLAKSETQYF	TGTGCCAGCAGCTTAGCCAAGAGCGAGACCCAGTACTTC
TRBV5-4	.	TRBJ2-2	15	.	CASTISGTNTGELFF	TGTGCCAGCACCATTTCCGGGACTAACACCGGGGAGCTGTTTTTT
TRBV7-3	.	TRBJ1-2	13	TRBD1	CASSLPGGYGYTF	TGTGCCAGCAGCTTGCCAGGGGGCTATGGCTACACCTTC
TRBV12-3/TRBV12-4	once	TRBJ2-7	13	TRBD1	CASTETGSYEQYF	TGTGCCAGCACTGAGACAGGGAGCTACGAGCAGTACTTC
TRBV4-2	.	TRBJ2-1	15	.	CASSLEASAYNEQFF	TGTGCCAGCAGCCTTGAGGCTAGCGCCTACAATGAGCAGTTCTTC
TRBV15	once	TRBJ1-2	16	TRBD1	CATSSSTGQHNYGYTF	TGTGCCACCAGTAGTTCGACGGGACAGCACAATTATGGCTACACCTTC
TRBV19	.	TRBJ2-5	13	.	CASSGGGQETQYF	TGTGCCAGTAGTGGGGGCGGCCAAGAGACCCAGTACTTC
TRBV27	.	TRBJ2-2	15	TRBD2	CASRRGGLIPGELFF	TGTGCCAGCCGACGCGGGGGACTGATCCCAGGGGAGCTGTTTTTT
TRBV6-4	.	TRBJ2-1	15	TRBD1	CASSPGTGTRNEQFF	TGTGCCAGCAGTCCCGGGACAGGGACGAGAAATGAGCAGTTCTTC
TRBV2	.	TRBJ2-7	12	.	CASSESGREQYF	TGTGCCAGCAGTGAGTCGGGGAGGGAGCAGTACTTC
TRBV6-1	.	TRBJ1-3	15	.	CASSDQGTIGNTIYF	TGTGCCAGCAGTGACCAGGGTACGATTGGAAACACCATATATTTT
TRBV28	.	TRBJ1-5	18	.	CASSLAGVGVRGDQPQHF	TGTGCCAGCAGTTTAGCGGGGGTTGGGGTACGGGGAGATCAGCCCCAGCATTTT
TRBV21-1	.	TRBJ1-1	17	.	CASSKWTGQGMNTEAFF	TGTGCCAGCAGCAAATGGACAGGGCAGGGAATGAACACTGAAGCTTTCTTT
TRBV2	.	TRBJ1-6	14	.	CASVGDKPNSPLHF	TGTGCCAGCGTGGGGGACAAGCCGAATTCACCCCTCCACTTT
TRBV7-3	.	TRBJ2-3	16	.	CASSLEGSTSTDTQYF	TGTGCCAGCAGCCTAGAGGGCTCTACTAGCACAGATACGCAGTATTTT
TRBV19	.	TRBJ1-1	11	.	CASRGDTEAFF	TGTGCCAGTAGGGGAGACACTGAAGCTTTCTTT
TRBV5-1	.	TRBJ1-3	14	.	CASSLAQQGNTIYF	TGCGCCAGCAGCTTGGCCCAACAGGGAAACACCATATATTTT
TRBV18	.	TRBJ2-3	17	.	CASSLMGLGVGTDTQYF	TGTGCCAGCTCACTTATGGGCCTGGGAGTCGGCACAGATACGCAGTATTTT
TRBV28	.	TRBJ2-3	16	TRBD2	CASSFLSGPITDTQYF	TGTGCCAGCAGTTTCCTTAGCGGGCCGATCACAGATACGCAGTATTTT
TRBV19	once	TRBJ1-3	16	.	CASSIDNTPSGNTIYF	TGTGCCAGTAGTATAGATAACACCCCATCTGGAAACACCATATATTTT
TRBV19	.	TRBJ2-1	17	TRBD2	CASSKLPGLAGENEQFF	TGTGCCAGTAGTAAACTCCCGGGACTAGCGGGAGAAAATGAGCAGTTCTTC
TRBV11-1	.	TRBJ2-7	14	.	CASTSRAGNYEQYF	TGTGCCAGCACCTCCCGGGCGGGAAACTACGAGCAGTACTTC
TRBV30	.	TRBJ1-3	13	.	CAQGDSFGNTIYF	TGTGCCCAAGGAGACAGTTTCGGAAACACCATATATTTT
TRBV5-1	.	TRBJ2-3	14	.	CASSLARGADTQYF	TGCGCCAGCAGCTTGGCGCGGGGAGCGGATACGCAGTATTTT
TRBV11-1	.	TRBJ2-5	14	.	CASSPPGVKETQYF	TGTGCCAGCAGCCCCCCCGGTGTGAAAGAGACCCAGTACTTC
TRBV7-3	.	TRBJ2-2	15	TRBD2	CASSPTSSEAGELFF	TGTGCCAGCAGCCCGACTAGCAGCGAGGCCGGGGAGCTGTTTTTT
TRBV18	few	TRBJ1-6	14	.	CASSPKGGDSPLHF	TGTGCCAGCTCCCCTAAAGGAGGAGATTCACCCCTCCACTTT
TRBV27	.	TRBJ1-2	15	TRBD1	CASSLTGTGGYGYTF	TGTGCCAGCAGTTTAACCGGGACAGGGGGCTATGGCTACACCTTC
TRBV19	.	TRBJ2-1	15	TRBD2	CASILPSPAGNQQFF	TGTGCCAGTATCCTCCCATCCCCAGCGGGGAATCAGCAGTTCTTC
TRBV7-9	.	TRBJ1-5	12	TRBD1	CASSWTGGPQHF	TGTGCCAGCAGCTGGACAGGCGGGCCCCAGCATTTT
TRBV6-5	.	TRBJ2-7	14	.	CASTPPQGTYEQYF	TGTGCCAGCACGCCCCCCCAGGGGACCTACGAGCAGTACTTC
TRBV2	.	TRBJ2-1	16	.	CASSDRVAPPRNEQFF	TGTGCCAGCAGTGACCGAGTAGCACCCCCGCGCAATGAGCAGTTCTTC
TRBV6-5	once	TRBJ1-2	13	.	CASSPQGNYGYTF	TGTGCCAGCAGCCCCCAGGGGAACTATGGCTACACCTTC
TRBV28	.	TRBJ2-3	16	.	CASSFPWGRTGDTQYF	TGTGCCAGCAGTTTCCCGTGGGGGAGGACCGGAGATACGCAGTATTTT
TRBV6-5	.	TRBJ2-7	15	TRBD1	CASSYSSGQIYEQYF	TGTGCCAGCAGTTACTCCTCGGGACAGATTTACGAGCAGTACTTC
TRBV9	.	TRBJ2-3	19	TRBD2	CASSVVSPSGGFSTDTQYF	TGTGCCAGCAGCGTAGTATCCCCTAGCGGGGGGTTTAGCACAGATACGCAGTATTTT
TRBV4-1	.	TRBJ1-2	15	.	CASSQDRTAPGGYTF	TGCGCCAGCAGCCAAGATAGGACAGCTCCAGGGGGCTACACCTTC
TRBV14	.	TRBJ2-7	15	.	CASSPRFGPADEQYF	TGTGCCAGCAGCCCACGGTTTGGTCCTGCGGACGAGCAGTACTTC
TRBV19	.	TRBJ1-5	16	.	CASTSSRGSCNQPQHF	TGTGCCAGTACCTCCAGTCGAGGGTCGTGCAATCAGCCCCAGCATTTT
TRBV7-9	.	TRBJ2-2	14	.	CASSPGTNTGELFF	TGTGCCAGCAGCCCGGGAACGAACACCGGGGAGCTGTTTTTT
TRBV12-5	.	TRBJ1-1	14	.	CASGFTLSHTEAFF	TGTGCTAGTGGTTTTACTCTGAGCCACACTGAAGCTTTCTTT
TRBV28	.	TRBJ2-5	14	.	CATHTVAGQETQYF	TGTGCCACCCATACGGTAGCCGGCCAAGAGACCCAGTACTTC
TRBV9	.	TRBJ1-5	14	TRBD1	CASSPTGGQQPQHF	TGTGCCAGCAGCCCAACAGGGGGCCAACAGCCCCAGCATTTT
TRBV7-6	.	TRBJ2-1	16	TRBD2	CASSPRLATSYNEQFF	TGTGCCAGCAGCCCCCGACTAGCTACCTCCTACAATGAGCAGTTCTTC
TRBV29-1	.	TRBJ1-2	13	TRBD1	CSVEVTGKGGYTF	TGCAGCGTTGAGGTGACAGGGAAAGGTGGCTACACCTTC